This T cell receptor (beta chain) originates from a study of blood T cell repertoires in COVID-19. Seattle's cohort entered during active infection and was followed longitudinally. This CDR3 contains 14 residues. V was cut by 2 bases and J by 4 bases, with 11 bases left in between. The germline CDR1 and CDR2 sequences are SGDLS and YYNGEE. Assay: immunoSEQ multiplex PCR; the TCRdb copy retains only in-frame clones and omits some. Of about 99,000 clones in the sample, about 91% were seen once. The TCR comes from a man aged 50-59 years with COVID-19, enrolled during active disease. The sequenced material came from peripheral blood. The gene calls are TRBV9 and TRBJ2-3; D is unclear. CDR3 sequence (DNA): TGTGCCAGCAGCGTTGGGCCATGGGCAGATACGCAGTATTTT. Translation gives CASSVGPWADTQYF.